Included here is one T cell receptor (beta chain) sequence, with context. These data come from a study of early T cells in non-severe SARS-CoV-2 infection. Study background: Sequencing input comprised bulk RNA from unsorted whole blood; chain pairing was not available.

In TCRdb, the 5' RACE reads were re-called with MiXCR into one record per CDR3 protein. The sample records 45,000 to 65,000 distinct CDR3 sequences, around 8.4% being singletons. In germline, CDR1 is ENHRY, CDR2 SYGVKD. This CDR3 has 15 residues. Trimming shortened V by 0 bases and J by 2 bases, and 10 bases separated the two germline ends. The sequenced material came from whole blood. This sequence originates from an adult who was a healthcare worker with PCR-confirmed SARS-CoV-2 infection or an uninfected control (not recorded which). The rearrangement links TRBV10-3 to TRBJ1-2; D not certain. CDR3: CAISESDFRNYGYTF. The CDR3 DNA reads TGTGCCATCAGTGAGTCGGATTTCAGGAACTATGGCTACACCTTC.